These 32 T cell receptor beta chains came from one sample sequenced in a study of T cells after yellow fever vaccination. TCRdb used MiXCR to reprocess the 5' RACE reads, holding one entry per CDR3 protein. Among about 68,000 distinct CDR3 sequences listed, around 7% were seen once. Sequenced material: CD8+ T cells sorted from PBMCs, taken around 45 days after the first yellow fever vaccination. These TCRs come from a young man who received the YFV17D yellow fever vaccine.

This clonotype was observed a few times. The chain links TRBV15 to TRBJ1-2; 10 bases are shared with TRBD1. This CDR3 has 13 amino acids. The junction had 7 bases not matched to a gene; V was cut back by 9 bases and J by 6 bases. The germline V gene has CDR1 LNHNV and CDR2 YYDKDF (reference sequence). CDR3 DNA sequence: TGTGCCACGACCGGGACAGGGGTTCATGGCTACACCTTC. Protein product: CATTGTGVHGYTF.

This clonotype has ten or more counts. The V gene is TRBV12-3 or TRBV12-4, the J gene TRBJ2-3; D is perhaps TRBD1 (6 bases). The V and J ends lost 5 bases and 5 bases respectively, with 8 bases between them. This CDR3 has 12 residues. This chain's CDR3 is CASSQQGDTQYF. CDR3 DNA: TGTGCCAGCAGTCAACAGGGAGATACGCAGTATTTT.

This clonotype was recorded at least ten times. V is TRBV4-2 and J is TRBJ2-2; 8 bases match TRBD2. The CDR3 covers 12 residues. Germline V lookup: CDR1 LGHNA, CDR2 YNFKEQ. V was clipped by 8 bases and J by 5 bases; unmatched bases: 1. The CDR3 coding sequence is TGTGCCAGCCGCGGGGGGACCGGGGAGCTGTTTTTT. Its protein product is CASRGGTGELFF.

This clonotype was seen ten or more times. The chain joins TRBV6-1 to TRBJ2-5, with unresolved D. V lost 4 bases to trimming and J lost 1 base, with 10 bases between them. Germline V gene lookup returns CDR1 MNHNS and CDR2 SASEGT. The CDR3 totals 14 residues. The CDR3 region has the DNA TGTGCCAGCAGTGCGCTGGGCAGCCAAGAGACCCAGTACTTC. Encoded protein: CASSALGSQETQYF.

On this clonotype: This may come from a read error, since a much larger clone is one base off. J is TRBJ2-7 and V is TRBV29-1, with D unresolved. V lost 7 bases and J lost 5, with 15 bases in between. This CDR3 comprises 12 residues. Germline CDR1 SQVTM, CDR2 ANQGSEA. The CDR3: CSANSGSNEQYF. CDR3 coding DNA: TGCAGCGCTAACTCAGGTAGCAACGAGCAGTACTTC.

This clonotype was seen a handful of times. A much bigger clone sits one base away, suggesting this may be a read error. This chain uses TRBV20-1 with TRBJ2-7; weak D call: TRBD2 (5 bases). The CDR3 covers 14 residues. Germline V gives CDR1 DFQATT, CDR2 SNEGSKA (reference sequence). V lost 3 bases, J lost 2 bases, and 14 bases lay in between. DNA of the CDR3: TGCAGTGCTAGTGGGGTGGGAGCCCCCTACGAGCAGTACTTC. This encodes CSASGVGAPYEQYF.

This clonotype appeared many times. V usage is TRBV29-1 and J usage is TRBJ1-2; D call uncertain. Trimming pared 0 bases from V and 2 bases from J, leaving 10 bases between. CDR1 and CDR2 (germline): SQVTM, ANQGSEA. The CDR3 length is 14 residues. In DNA, the CDR3 is TGCAGCGTTGAAGATTCGGGTAGAAACTATGGCTACACCTTC. This gives the protein CSVEDSGRNYGYTF.

This clonotype was counted at least ten times. The rearrangement joins TRBV7-9 to TRBJ2-3, with D perhaps TRBD2 (6 bases). Trimming removed 0 bases from V and 6 bases from J, with 10 bases in between. Germline V gene data show CDR1 as SEHNR and CDR2 as FQNEAQ (reference sequence). The CDR3 is 14 residues long. The CDR3 bases are TGTGCCAGCAGCTTAGCCGGGGGATTCGATACGCAGTATTTT. This gives the protein CASSLAGGFDTQYF.

In its sample, this clonotype was seen many times. The chain is built from TRBV6-2 or TRBV6-3 and TRBJ2-1; 9 positions match TRBD2. The CDR3 covers 14 residues. With 5 bases clipped from V and 7 bases from J, the junction kept 6 bases outside the gene matches. CDR1 MNHEY and CDR2 SVGEGT come from the germline V gene. The CDR3 bases are TGTGCCAGCAGTGGAGGACTAGCGTTAAATGAGCAGTTCTTC. As protein: CASSGGLALNEQFF.

This clonotype was counted many times. The chain recombines TRBV5-1 with TRBJ2-1, with TRBD1 matching over 9 bases. The CDR3 is 16 amino acids. The V and J ends lost 3 bases and 5 bases, in that order; junction bases with no gene match: 9. Germline V gene sequence: CDR1 SGHRS, CDR2 YFSETQ. DNA for the CDR3: TGCGCCAGCAGCTCAAGCTGGGACAGGGCAGACAATGAGCAGTTCTTC. Amino acid sequence: CASSSSWDRADNEQFF.

This clonotype was detected many times. The chain carries TRBV4-1 and TRBJ2-7; D is ambiguous. Deletions cut 1 base from V and 6 bases from J, with 10 bases between. Germline assignment: CDR1 MGHRA and CDR2 YSYEKL. The CDR3 is 13 amino acids. In nucleotides, the CDR3 is TGCGCCAGCAGCCAAGGCATTAGAACCGAGCAGTACTTC. It specifies CASSQGIRTEQYF.

The sample holds many counts of this clonotype. The chain couples TRBV7-8 to TRBJ1-5; D unclear. Trimming left V 1 base short and J 7 bases short, with 5 bases between. CDR1 and CDR2 from the germline V gene are SGHVS and FQNEAQ. This CDR3 is built from 12 residues. This CDR3 is CASSLEYQPQHF. CDR3 bases: TGTGCCAGCAGCTTAGAATACCAGCCCCAGCATTTT.

The chain links TRBV4-1 to TRBJ1-5; no reliable D call. With 1 base removed from V and 3 bases from J, the gap between germline ends came to 7 bases. Germline V gene data show CDR1 as MGHRA and CDR2 as YSYEKL. The CDR3 covers 14 residues. CDR3 nucleotides: TGCGCCAGCAGCCAAGCGGCAGACAATCAGCCCCAGCATTTT. This codes for CASSQAADNQPQHF.

The chain combines TRBV4-2 with TRBJ2-1; a weak D match, TRBD2 (5 bases). With 5 bases removed from V and 6 bases from J, the gap between germline ends came to 17 bases. The CDR3 runs to 15 residues. Germline assignment: CDR1 LGHNA and CDR2 YNFKEQ. CDR3 sequence: CASSSGLASGNEQFF. The CDR3 DNA reads as TGTGCCAGCAGCTCCGGACTGGCCTCTGGCAATGAGCAGTTCTTC.

Here the CDR3 reads CASSRGTSGATETQYF. CDR3 nucleotide sequence: TGTGCCAGCAGCCGAGGGACTAGCGGGGCAACTGAGACCCAGTACTTC. V gene TRBV4-2 combines with J gene TRBJ2-5, with TRBD2 identical over 13 bases. The CDR3 has 16 residues. In germline, CDR1 is LGHNA, CDR2 YNFKEQ. The ends lost 4 bases at V and 5 bases at J; junction bases unmatched: 7.

The table lists this clonotype with many counts. The chain uses TRBV6-2 or TRBV6-3 and TRBJ2-5; 11 bases align to TRBD2. The CDR3 length is 14 residues. The trim removed 10 bases at V and 2 bases at J, leaving 6 bases unmatched. Germline V CDR1 and CDR2: MNHEY, SVGEGT. The CDR3 spells CATRGLAEQETQYF. For the CDR3, the DNA is TGTGCCACAAGGGGACTAGCGGAGCAAGAGACCCAGTACTTC.

This clonotype was seen repeatedly, ten times or more. The V and J genes are TRBV6-2 or TRBV6-3 and TRBJ1-2; perhaps TRBD1 as D (5 bases). Trimming removed 2 bases at V and 4 bases at J, with 11 bases between. The CDR3 contains 14 residues. Germline V gives CDR1 MNHEY, CDR2 SVGEGT. The CDR3 bases are TGTGCCAGCAGTTACCCGGACGGGACCTATGGCTACACCTTC. Protein product: CASSYPDGTYGYTF.

The chain couples TRBV9 to TRBJ2-7, with D tentatively TRBD1 or TRBD2 (6 bases each). The CDR3 covers 14 residues. The germline CDR1 and CDR2 sequences are SGDLS and YYNGEE. V lost 3 bases and J lost 0, with 10 bases in between. The CDR3 reads CASSEGGFSYEQYF. For the CDR3, the DNA is TGTGCCAGCAGCGAGGGGGGCTTCTCCTACGAGCAGTACTTC.

The chain links TRBV25-1 to TRBJ2-2; TRBD1 might be the D (5 bases). V lost 3 bases to trimming and J lost 4 bases, with 6 bases between them. Germline CDR1 reads MGHDK; CDR2 reads SYGVNS. The CDR3 is made up of 13 amino acids. CDR3 nucleotides: TGTGCCAGCAGTGACCAGGGCACCGGGGAGCTGTTTTTT. Protein: CASSDQGTGELFF.

The J gene is TRBJ2-1, the V gene TRBV29-1; no clear D gene. V lost 6 bases, J lost 10 bases, and 19 bases lay in between. CDR3 length equals 13 residues. CDR1 is SQVTM, CDR2 ANQGSEA, per germline. The CDR3 DNA reads as TGCAGCGTGTGGGTGCTCCCAAACGGGGAGCAGTTCTTC. Translation: CSVWVLPNGEQFF.

This clonotype was found many times. The rearrangement uses TRBV27 and TRBJ2-7; D is unclear. With 11 bases removed from V and 2 bases from J, the gap between germline ends came to 13 bases. From germline, CDR1 is MNHEY and CDR2 SMNVEV (reference sequence). CDR3 size: 12 residues. The CDR3 is CAGDRSPYEQYV. CDR3 coding DNA: TGTGCCGGTGATCGAAGCCCCTACGAGCAGTACGTC.

J is TRBJ2-3 and V is TRBV20-1; D remains ambiguous. Germline loops: CDR1 DFQATT, CDR2 SNEGSKA (reference sequence). The CDR3 loop spans 9 amino acids. The CDR3, as DNA: TGCAGCGGCACAGATACGCAGTATTTT. This translates into CSGTDTQYF.

This clonotype appeared many times. The V gene is TRBV11-2, the J gene TRBJ2-7; D is perhaps TRBD1 (6 bases). Germline CDR1 is SGHAT and CDR2 is FQNNGV. There are 14 residues in the CDR3. V was trimmed by 6 bases and J by 6 bases, leaving 18 bases between them. This CDR3 is CASSYPGVSSEQYF. The CDR3 DNA reads as TGTGCCAGCAGTTACCCAGGGGTGTCCAGCGAGCAGTACTTC.

This clonotype has ten or more counts. The gene calls are TRBV5-1 and TRBJ2-1; D possibly matches TRBD1 or TRBD2 (5 bases each). V lost 0 bases to trimming and J lost 4 bases, with 11 bases between them. Germline V gene lookup returns CDR1 SGHRS and CDR2 YFSETQ. This CDR3 region has 15 residues. The CDR3 spells CASSLGGREYNEQFF. The CDR3 bases are TGCGCCAGCAGCTTGGGAGGCAGGGAGTACAATGAGCAGTTCTTC.

The V call is TRBV4-2, the J call TRBJ2-1; maybe TRBD1 (6 bases). Germline CDR1 reads LGHNA; CDR2 reads YNFKEQ. CDR3 size: 17 residues. The V end was cut by 0 bases, the J end by 4 bases, with 16 bases between. The CDR3 coding sequence is TGTGCCAGCAGCCAAGAGATAACGTGGGGGCTTTACAATGAGCAGTTCTTC. Amino acid sequence: CASSQEITWGLYNEQFF.

The chain employs TRBV7-2 and TRBJ2-1, with D possibly being TRBD2 (7 bases). With 5 bases removed from V and 3 bases from J, the gap between germline ends came to 14 bases. Germline V lookup: CDR1 SGHTA, CDR2 FQGNSA. CDR3 size: 15 residues. The CDR3 spells CASSPLGGGYNEQFF. The CDR3 DNA reads as TGTGCCAGCAGCCCCCTAGGGGGGGGCTACAATGAGCAGTTCTTC.

V usage is TRBV7-2 and J usage is TRBJ1-6; D is perhaps TRBD1 (5 bases). Deletions cut 6 bases from V and 6 bases from J, with 12 bases between. Germline V lookup: CDR1 SGHTA, CDR2 FQGNSA. The CDR3 covers 14 residues. CDR3 loop: CASRPPGTNSPLHF. CDR3 nucleotides: TGTGCCAGCAGACCCCCAGGGACTAATTCACCCCTCCACTTT.

The V and J genes are TRBV20-1 and TRBJ2-1; D is unclear. The CDR3 is made up of 15 amino acids. Germline assignment: CDR1 DFQATT and CDR2 SNEGSKA (reference sequence). Trimming left V 0 bases short and J 4 bases short, with 13 bases between. The CDR3 DNA sequence: TGCAGTGCTAGAGAAGGCCGTAATACATACAATGAGCAGTTCTTC. Protein: CSAREGRNTYNEQFF.

In its sample, this clonotype was seen many times. This chain joins TRBV7-9 and TRBJ1-1, with D perhaps matching TRBD1 (5 bases). The CDR3 is 13 amino acids. Trimming removed 5 bases at V and 4 bases at J, with 11 bases between. Germline loops: CDR1 SEHNR, CDR2 FQNEAQ (reference sequence). The CDR3 DNA sequence: TGTGCCAGCAGCCTCGGGGACTTCACTGAAGCTTTCTTT. As protein: CASSLGDFTEAFF.

Ten or more counts support this clonotype. This chain uses TRBV9 with TRBJ1-4; 7 positions match TRBD1. The CDR3 has 16 residues. Germline CDR1 is SGDLS and CDR2 is YYNGEE. The V gene end was trimmed by 3 bases and the J gene end by 3 bases; junction bases not matched to a gene: 8. CDR3 in amino acids: CASSAPGGGPNEKLFF. The DNA of the CDR3 is TGTGCCAGCAGCGCACCTGGAGGGGGCCCTAATGAAAAACTGTTTTTT.

The chain couples TRBV10-2 to TRBJ2-7, with 10 bases that match TRBD1. The CDR3 covers 14 residues. V dropped 9 bases and J dropped 7; count of bases not matched to a gene: 12. The germline CDR1 and CDR2 sequences are WSHSY and SAAADI. CDR3 DNA: TGCGCCAGTACTGCGGGGACAGGGGAAAAAGAGCAGTACGTC. Its protein is CASTAGTGEKEQYV.

This clonotype was counted many times. CDR3 nucleotide sequence: TGTGCCAGCAGCCCTTGGGGCGGAGGGCCAGATACGCAGTATTTT. Protein sequence: CASSPWGGGPDTQYF. The rearrangement joins TRBV5-6 to TRBJ2-3, with D maybe TRBD2 (6 bases). Germline CDR1 and CDR2: SGHDT and YYEEEE. This CDR3 region has 15 residues. The V gene lost 4 bases and the J gene lost 4 bases, with 16 bases spanning the gap.